This entry lists 2 T cell receptor beta chains sequenced from one sample in a study of vaccination and CD4 T cells after COVID-19. With the Oncomine TCR Beta short-read assay, DNA from cultured CD4+ T cells was sequenced. TCRdb reanalysed the PCR reads using MiXCR and keeps one entry per CDR3 protein. The sample lists some 9,100 distinct CDR3 sequences; 55% to 75% were seen once. Treatment in this sample: approximately 10-day PBMC culture with coronavirus spike peptide pools or control peptides (ViraFEST assay). Their antigens are not known. The sequencing input was CD4+ T cells from blood, cultured in vitro. The receptors shown here come from a human donor who had recovered from COVID-19.

The V gene is TRBV2, the J gene TRBJ2-2; 7 nucleotides line up with TRBD1. V lost 8 bases to trimming and J lost 7 bases; unmatched junction nucleotides: 7. The germline V gene encodes CDR1 SNHLY and CDR2 FYNNEI. The CDR3 loop spans 13 amino acids. CDR3 sequence: CASGTGVVGELFF. The DNA for the CDR3 is TGTGCCAGCGGCACAGGGGTCGTCGGGGAGCTGTTTTTT.

This clonotype was counted a single time. The chain combines TRBV20-1 with TRBJ1-2; no definite D call. Germline V lookup: CDR1 DFQATT, CDR2 SNEGSKA (reference sequence). Trimming shortened V by 1 base and J by 4 bases, and 7 bases separated the two germline ends. This CDR3 has 12 residues. The CDR3 region has the DNA TGCAGTGCTAGAGGAGGCGCCTATGGCTACACCTTC. This codes for CSARGGAYGYTF.